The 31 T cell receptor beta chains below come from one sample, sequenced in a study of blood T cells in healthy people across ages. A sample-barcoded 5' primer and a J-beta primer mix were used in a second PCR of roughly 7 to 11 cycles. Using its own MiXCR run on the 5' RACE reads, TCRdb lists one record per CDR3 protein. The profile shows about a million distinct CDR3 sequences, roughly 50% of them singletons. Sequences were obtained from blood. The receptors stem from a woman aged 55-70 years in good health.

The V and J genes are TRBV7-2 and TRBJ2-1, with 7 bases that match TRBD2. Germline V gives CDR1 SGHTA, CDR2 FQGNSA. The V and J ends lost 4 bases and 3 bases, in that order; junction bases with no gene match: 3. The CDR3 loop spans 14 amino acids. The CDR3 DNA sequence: TGTGCCAGCAGCTCCACTAGCGTCTACAATGAGCAGTTCTTC. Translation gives CASSSTSVYNEQFF.

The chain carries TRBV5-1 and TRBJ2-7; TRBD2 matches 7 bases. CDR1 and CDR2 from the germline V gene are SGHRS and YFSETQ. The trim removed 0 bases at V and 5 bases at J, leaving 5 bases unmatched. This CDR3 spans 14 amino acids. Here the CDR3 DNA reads TGCGCCAGCAGCTTGGCGGGAGGAGCCGACGAGCAGTACTTC. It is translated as CASSLAGGADEQYF. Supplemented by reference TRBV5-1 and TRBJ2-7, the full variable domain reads KAGVTQTPRYLIKTRGQQVTLSCSPISGHRSVSWYQQTPGQGLQFLFEYFSETQRNKGNFPGRFSGRQFSNSRSEMNVSTLELGDSALYLCASSLAGGADEQYFGPGTRLTVT.

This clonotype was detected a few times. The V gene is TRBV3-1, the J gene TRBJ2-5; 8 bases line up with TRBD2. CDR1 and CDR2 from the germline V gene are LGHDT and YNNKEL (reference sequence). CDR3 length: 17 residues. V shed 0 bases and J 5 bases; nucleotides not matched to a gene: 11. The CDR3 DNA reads TGTGCCAGCAGCCAAGAGTTCGGGACTAGGGAGGAGGAGACCCAGTACTTC. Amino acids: CASSQEFGTREEETQYF.

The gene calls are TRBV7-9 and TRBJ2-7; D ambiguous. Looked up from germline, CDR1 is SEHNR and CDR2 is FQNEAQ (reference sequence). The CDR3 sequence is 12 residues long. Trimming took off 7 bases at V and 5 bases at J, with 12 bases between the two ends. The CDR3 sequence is CASTEFRDEQYF. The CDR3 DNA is TGTGCCAGCACCGAATTCCGGGACGAGCAGTACTTC.

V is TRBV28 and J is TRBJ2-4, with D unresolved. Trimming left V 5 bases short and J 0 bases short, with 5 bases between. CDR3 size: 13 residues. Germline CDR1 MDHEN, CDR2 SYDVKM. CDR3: CASSRIAKNIQYF. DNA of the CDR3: TGTGCCAGCAGTCGGATAGCCAAAAACATTCAGTACTTC.

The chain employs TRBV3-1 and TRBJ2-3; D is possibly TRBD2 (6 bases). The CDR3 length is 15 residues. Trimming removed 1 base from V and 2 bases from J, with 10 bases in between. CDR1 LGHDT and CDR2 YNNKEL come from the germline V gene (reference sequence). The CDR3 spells CASSQGRGDTDTQYF. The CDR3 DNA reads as TGTGCCAGCAGCCAAGGGCGGGGAGACACAGATACGCAGTATTTT.

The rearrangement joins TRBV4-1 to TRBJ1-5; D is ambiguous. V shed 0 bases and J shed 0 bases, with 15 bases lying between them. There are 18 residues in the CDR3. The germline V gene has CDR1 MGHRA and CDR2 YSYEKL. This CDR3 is CASSQDRRVRNSNQPQHF. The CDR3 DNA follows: TGCGCCAGCAGCCAAGATAGGCGTGTGAGAAATAGCAATCAGCCCCAGCATTTT.

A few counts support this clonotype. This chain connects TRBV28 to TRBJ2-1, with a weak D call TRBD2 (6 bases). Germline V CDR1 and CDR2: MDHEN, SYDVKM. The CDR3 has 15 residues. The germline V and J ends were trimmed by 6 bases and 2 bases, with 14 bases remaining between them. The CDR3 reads CASSLGGSPYNEQFF. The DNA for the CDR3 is TGTGCCAGCAGCTTGGGGGGATCGCCCTACAATGAGCAGTTCTTC.

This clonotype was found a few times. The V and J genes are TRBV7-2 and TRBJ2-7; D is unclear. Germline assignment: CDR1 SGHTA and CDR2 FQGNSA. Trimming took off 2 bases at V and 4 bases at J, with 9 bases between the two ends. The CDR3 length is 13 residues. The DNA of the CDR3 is TGTGCCAGCAGCTTACGAGTGGCGTACGAGCAGTACTTC. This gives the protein CASSLRVAYEQYF. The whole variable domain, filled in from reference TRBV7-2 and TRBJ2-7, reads GAGVSQSPSNKVTEKGKDVELRCDPISGHTALYWYRQSLGQGLEFLIYFQGNSAPDKSGLPSDRFSAERTGGSVSTLTIQRTQQEDSAVYLCASSLRVAYEQYFGPGTRLTVT.

The CDR3 nucleotides read TGTGCCAGCAGTCCGACGCGGGGGACGGGATCTTGTGGCTACACCTTC. Translated: CASSPTRGTGSCGYTF. The rearrangement links TRBV28 to TRBJ1-2; maybe TRBD1 (5 bases). This CDR3 comprises 16 residues. Trimming cost V 5 bases and J 7 bases, with 23 bases left between them. Germline-derived CDR1 and CDR2 are MDHEN and SYDVKM.

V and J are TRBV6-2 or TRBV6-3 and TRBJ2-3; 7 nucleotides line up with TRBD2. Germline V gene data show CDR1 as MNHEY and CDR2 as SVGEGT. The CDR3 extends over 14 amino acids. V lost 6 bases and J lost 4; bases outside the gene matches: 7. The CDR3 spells CASRDGRSADTQYF. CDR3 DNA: TGTGCCAGCAGGGACGGGAGGAGCGCAGATACGCAGTATTTT.

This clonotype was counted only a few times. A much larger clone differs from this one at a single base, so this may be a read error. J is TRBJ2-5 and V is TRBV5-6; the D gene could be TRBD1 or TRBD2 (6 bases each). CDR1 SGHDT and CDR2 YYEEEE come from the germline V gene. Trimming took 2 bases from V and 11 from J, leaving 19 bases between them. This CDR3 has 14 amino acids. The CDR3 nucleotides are TGTGCCAGCAGCTTACCGGGGGCAATCAATGAGCAGTACTTC. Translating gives CASSLPGAINEQYF.

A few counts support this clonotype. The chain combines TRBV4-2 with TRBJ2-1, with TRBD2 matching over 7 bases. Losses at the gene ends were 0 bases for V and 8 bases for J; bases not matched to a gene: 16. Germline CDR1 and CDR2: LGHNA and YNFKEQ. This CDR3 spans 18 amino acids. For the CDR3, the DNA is TGTGCCAGCAGCCAAGATTTGAGCGGGTGGGGGGGTACGTATGAGCAGTTCTTC. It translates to CASSQDLSGWGGTYEQFF.

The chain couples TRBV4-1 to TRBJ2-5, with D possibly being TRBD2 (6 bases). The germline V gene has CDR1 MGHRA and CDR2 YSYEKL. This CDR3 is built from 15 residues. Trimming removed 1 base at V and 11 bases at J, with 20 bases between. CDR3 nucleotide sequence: TGCGCCAGCAGCCAAGCTGCGGGACTGGTCAATGAGCAGTACTTC. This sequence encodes CASSQAAGLVNEQYF.

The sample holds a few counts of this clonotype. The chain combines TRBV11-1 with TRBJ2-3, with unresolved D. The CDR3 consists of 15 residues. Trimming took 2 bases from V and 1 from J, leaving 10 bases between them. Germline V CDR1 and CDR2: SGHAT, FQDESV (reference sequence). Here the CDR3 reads CASSLIGRRTDTQYF. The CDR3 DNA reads TGTGCCAGCAGCTTAATCGGACGGCGCACAGATACGCAGTATTTT.

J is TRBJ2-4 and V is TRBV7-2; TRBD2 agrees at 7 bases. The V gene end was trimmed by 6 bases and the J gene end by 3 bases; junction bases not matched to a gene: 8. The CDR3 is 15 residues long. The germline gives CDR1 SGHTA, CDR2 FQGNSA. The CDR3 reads CASRQSGAGKNIQYF. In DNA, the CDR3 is TGTGCCAGCAGACAAAGCGGGGCTGGCAAAAACATTCAGTACTTC.

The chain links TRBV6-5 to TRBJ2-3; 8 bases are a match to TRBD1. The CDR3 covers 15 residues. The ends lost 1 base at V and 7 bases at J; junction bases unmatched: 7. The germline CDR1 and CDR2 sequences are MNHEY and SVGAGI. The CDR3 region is CASSYLAGGGNTQYF. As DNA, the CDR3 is TGTGCCAGCAGTTACTTGGCAGGGGGCGGGAATACGCAGTATTTT.

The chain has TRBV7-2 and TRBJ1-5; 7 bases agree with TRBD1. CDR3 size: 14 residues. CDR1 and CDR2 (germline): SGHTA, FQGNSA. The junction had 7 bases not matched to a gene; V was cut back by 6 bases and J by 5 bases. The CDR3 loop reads CASSSRQGDQPQHF. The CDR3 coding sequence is TGTGCCAGCAGTTCCCGACAGGGCGATCAGCCCCAGCATTTT.

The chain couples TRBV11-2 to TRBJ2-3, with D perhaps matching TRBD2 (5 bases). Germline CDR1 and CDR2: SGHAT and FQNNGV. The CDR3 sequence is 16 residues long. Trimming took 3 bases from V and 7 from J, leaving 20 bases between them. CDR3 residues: CASSFSRASSGNTQYF. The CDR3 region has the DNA TGTGCCAGCAGCTTTTCGCGGGCATCCTCCGGGAATACGCAGTATTTT.

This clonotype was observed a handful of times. As DNA, the CDR3 is TGTGCCAGCTCAAACGGACCGTCCGCAGATACGCAGTATTTT. Translating it yields CASSNGPSADTQYF. V is TRBV18 and J is TRBJ2-3; D unresolved. The germline V gene encodes CDR1 KGHSH and CDR2 LQKENI. V lost 5 bases to trimming and J lost 4 bases, with 13 bases between them. The CDR3 has 14 amino acids.

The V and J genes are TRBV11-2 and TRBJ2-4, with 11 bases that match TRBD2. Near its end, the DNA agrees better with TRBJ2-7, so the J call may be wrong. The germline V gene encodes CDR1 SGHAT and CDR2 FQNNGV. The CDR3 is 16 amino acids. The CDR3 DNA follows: TGTGCCAGCAGCATCTCGGGGACTAGCGGAACCTACGAGCAGTACTTC. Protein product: CASSISGTSGTYEQYF.

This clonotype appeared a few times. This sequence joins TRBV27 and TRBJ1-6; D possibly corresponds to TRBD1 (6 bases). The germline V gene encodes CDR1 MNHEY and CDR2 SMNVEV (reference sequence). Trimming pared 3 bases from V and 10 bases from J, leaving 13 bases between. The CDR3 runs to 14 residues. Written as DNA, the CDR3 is TGTGCCAGCAGTTTCGGGGGCGCCAGGTCACCCCTCCACTTT. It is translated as CASSFGGARSPLHF.

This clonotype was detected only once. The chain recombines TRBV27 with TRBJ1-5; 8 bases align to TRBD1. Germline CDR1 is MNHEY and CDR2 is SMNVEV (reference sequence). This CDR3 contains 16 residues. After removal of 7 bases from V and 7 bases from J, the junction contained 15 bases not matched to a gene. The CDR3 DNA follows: TGTGCCAGCAAGACGAGTTTCGGACAGGGAGCACAGCCCCAGCATTTT. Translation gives CASKTSFGQGAQPQHF.

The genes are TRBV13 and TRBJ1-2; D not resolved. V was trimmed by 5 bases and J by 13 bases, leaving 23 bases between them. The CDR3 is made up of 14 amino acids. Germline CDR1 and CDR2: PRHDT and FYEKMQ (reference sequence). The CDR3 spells CASSPPSGMVTVTF. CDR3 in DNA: TGTGCCAGCAGCCCCCCCTCGGGCATGGTGACTGTCACCTTC.

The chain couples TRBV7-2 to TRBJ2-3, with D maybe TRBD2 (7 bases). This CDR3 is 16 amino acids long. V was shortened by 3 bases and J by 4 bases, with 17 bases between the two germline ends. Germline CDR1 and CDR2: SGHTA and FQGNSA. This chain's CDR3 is CASSLLGAGEADTQYF. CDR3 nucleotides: TGTGCCAGCAGCTTGCTGGGGGCGGGAGAAGCAGATACGCAGTATTTT.

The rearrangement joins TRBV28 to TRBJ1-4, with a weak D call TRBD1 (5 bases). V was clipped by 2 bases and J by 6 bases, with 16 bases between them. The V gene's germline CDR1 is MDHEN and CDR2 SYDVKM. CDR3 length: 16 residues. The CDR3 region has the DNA TGTGCCAGCAGTTTAGGGACCTACTACGAGGATGAAAAACTGTTTTTT. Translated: CASSLGTYYEDEKLFF.

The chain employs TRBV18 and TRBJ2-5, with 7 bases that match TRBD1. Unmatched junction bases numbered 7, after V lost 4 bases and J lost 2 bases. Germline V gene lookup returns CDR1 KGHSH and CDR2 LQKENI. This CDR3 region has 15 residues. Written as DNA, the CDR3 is TGTGCCAGCTCACTAAGGACAGGTCCTCAAGAGACCCAGTACTTC. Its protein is CASSLRTGPQETQYF.

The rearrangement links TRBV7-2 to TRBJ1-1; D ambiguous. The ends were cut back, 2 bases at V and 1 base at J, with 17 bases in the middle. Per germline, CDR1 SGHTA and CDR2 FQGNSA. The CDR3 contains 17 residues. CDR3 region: CASSLSPPRLKNTEAFF. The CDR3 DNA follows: TGTGCCAGCAGCTTAAGCCCCCCTAGACTGAAGAACACTGAAGCTTTCTTT.

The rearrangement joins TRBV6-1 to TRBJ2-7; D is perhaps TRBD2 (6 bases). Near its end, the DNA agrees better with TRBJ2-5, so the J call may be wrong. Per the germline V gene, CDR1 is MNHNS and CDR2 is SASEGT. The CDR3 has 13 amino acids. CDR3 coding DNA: TGTGCCAGCAGGACAAAGGAGGGGGAGACCCAGTACTTC. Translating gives CASRTKEGETQYF.

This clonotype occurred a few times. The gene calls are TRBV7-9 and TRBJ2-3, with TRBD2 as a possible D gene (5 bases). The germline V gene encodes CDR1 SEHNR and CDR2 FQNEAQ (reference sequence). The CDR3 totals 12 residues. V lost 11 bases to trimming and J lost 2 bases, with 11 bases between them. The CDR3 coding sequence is TGTGCCCTTAGGACTGCCACAGATACGCAGTATTTT. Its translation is CALRTATDTQYF.

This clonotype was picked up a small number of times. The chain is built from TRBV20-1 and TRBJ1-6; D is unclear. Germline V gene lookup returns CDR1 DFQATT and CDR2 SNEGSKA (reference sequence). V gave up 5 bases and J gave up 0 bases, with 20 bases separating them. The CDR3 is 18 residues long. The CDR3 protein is CSADLSLNPNSYNSPLHF. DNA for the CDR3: TGCAGTGCTGACCTCAGTCTAAATCCAAACTCCTATAATTCACCCCTCCACTTT.